These 7 T cell receptor beta chains were all obtained from the same sample, sequenced in a study of blood T cell repertoires in COVID-19. Measured with immunoSEQ multiplex PCR; TCRdb has only the in-frame clones, and not every one. The table lists about 64,000 clones, about 88% of them singletons. Sequenced input: peripheral blood. These receptors all come from a woman aged 60-75 years with COVID-19, enrolled during active disease.

V and J are TRBV14 and TRBJ1-2; 7 bases agree with TRBD1. The ends lost 5 bases at V and 4 bases at J; junction bases unmatched: 1. The CDR3 covers 12 residues. The germline CDR1 and CDR2 sequences are SGHDN and FVKESK. Written as DNA, the CDR3 is TGTGCCAGCAGCGGACAGGCCTATGGCTACACCTTC. Translating gives CASSGQAYGYTF.

This chain links TRBV5-8 with TRBJ2-1, with 9 bases identical to TRBD1. Germline loops: CDR1 SGHTS, CDR2 YDEGEE. With V trimmed by 4 bases and J by 4 bases, 9 bases remained unmatched. The CDR3 runs 16 residues. CDR3 region: CASSLGQGRRYNEQFF. CDR3 DNA sequence: TGTGCCAGCAGCCTGGGACAGGGTCGAAGATACAATGAGCAGTTCTTC.

CDR3 sequence (DNA): TGCAGTGCTCTAACCTACGAGCAGTACTTC. It translates to CSALTYEQYF. This chain links TRBV20-1 with TRBJ2-7; unclear D gene. The germline CDR1 and CDR2 sequences are DFQATT and SNEGSKA (reference sequence). The CDR3 loop spans 10 amino acids. The germline V and J ends were trimmed by 5 bases and 2 bases, with 4 bases remaining between them.

This clone has only one observation. The chain uses TRBV18 and TRBJ1-1; the D is unclear. This CDR3 region has 14 residues. Germline CDR1 reads KGHSH; CDR2 reads LQKENI. The germline V and J ends were trimmed by 2 bases and 5 bases, with 12 bases remaining between them. This chain's CDR3 is CASSPTEGWTEAFF. As DNA, the CDR3 is TGTGCCAGCTCACCAACTGAGGGTTGGACTGAAGCTTTCTTT.

This clone was observed many times. The rearrangement uses TRBV27 and TRBJ1-6; weak D call: TRBD1 (5 bases). Trimming took 7 bases from V and 7 from J, leaving 11 bases between them. The germline gives CDR1 MNHEY, CDR2 SMNVEV (reference sequence). The CDR3 spans 13 residues. The CDR3 DNA is TGTGCCAGCACCCTTGGGGGGAATTCACCCCTCCACTTT. This translates into CASTLGGNSPLHF.

This chain links TRBV7-8 with TRBJ2-7; 8 bases line up with TRBD1. CDR1 is SGHVS, CDR2 FQNEAQ, per germline. The CDR3 has 15 amino acids. Unmatched junction bases numbered 6, after V lost 2 bases and J lost 3 bases. CDR3 region: CASSLTQDRVYEQYF. The CDR3, as DNA: TGTGCCAGCAGCTTAACCCAGGACAGGGTCTACGAGCAGTACTTC. Full variable domain (remainder filled in from reference TRBV7-8 and TRBJ2-7): GAGVSQSPRYKVAKRGQDVALRCDPISGHVSLFWYQQALGQGPEFLTYFQNEAQLDKSGLPSDRFFAERPEGSVSTLKIQRTQQEDSAVYLCASSLTQDRVYEQYFGPGTRLTVT.

The chain couples TRBV7-2 to TRBJ1-1; no firm D call. The CDR3 has 16 amino acids. V was shortened by 5 bases and J by 4 bases, with 20 bases between the two germline ends. In germline, CDR1 is SGHTA, CDR2 FQGNSA. The CDR3 spells CASSRPVATSGTEAFF. As DNA, the CDR3 is TGTGCCAGCAGCCGGCCCGTAGCTACTTCTGGCACTGAAGCTTTCTTT.